These 20 T cell receptor beta chains share one sample of origin, sequenced in a study of early T cells in non-severe SARS-CoV-2 infection. TCRdb reanalysed the 5' RACE reads using MiXCR and keeps one entry per CDR3 protein. In the table there are approximately 84,000 distinct CDR3 sequences, about 15% of which are singletons. Sequenced: whole blood. The receptors were gathered from an adult who was a healthcare worker with PCR-confirmed SARS-CoV-2 infection or an uninfected control (not recorded which).

This clonotype appeared a few times. The genes are TRBV7-2 and TRBJ2-3; 14 bases are a match to TRBD2. There are 16 residues in the CDR3. The V and J ends lost 5 bases and 7 bases, in that order; junction bases with no gene match: 8. Per germline, CDR1 SGHTA and CDR2 FQGNSA. CDR3 nucleotide sequence: TGTGCCAGCAGCCCAGACTGGACTAGCGGGAGGAATACGCAGTATTTT. Amino acid sequence: CASSPDWTSGRNTQYF.

This clonotype came up many times. The chain has TRBV5-1 and TRBJ1-2, with D uncertain. The CDR3 is 12 residues long. From germline, CDR1 is SGHRS and CDR2 YFSETQ. Trimming took off 0 bases at V and 7 bases at J, with 7 bases between the two ends. For the CDR3, the DNA is TGCGCCAGCAGCTTGGACGCTTCTGGCTACACCTTC. This sequence encodes CASSLDASGYTF.

This clonotype appeared many times. This sequence joins TRBV10-3 and TRBJ1-2; unclear D gene. Germline CDR1 reads ENHRY; CDR2 reads SYGVKD. Trimming shortened V by 11 bases and J by 7 bases, and 14 bases separated the two germline ends. The CDR3 totals 11 residues. The CDR3 nucleotides read TGTGCCCCCCACGCCCAGTGTGGCTACACCTTC. It encodes CAPHAQCGYTF.

In this sample, this clonotype turned up a few times. The chain has TRBV7-2 and TRBJ2-7; TRBD1 aligns across 8 bases. The CDR3 covers 14 residues. Germline CDR1 reads SGHTA; CDR2 reads FQGNSA. V was clipped by 5 bases and J by 2 bases; unmatched bases: 5. The CDR3 reads CASSPQGAAYEQYF. For the CDR3, the DNA is TGTGCCAGCAGCCCCCAGGGGGCGGCCTACGAGCAGTACTTC.

This clonotype turned up a few times. The V call is TRBV4-1, the J call TRBJ2-7; 8 bases match TRBD1. CDR3 length: 14 residues. J lost 6 bases, V lost 1 base, and 5 bases had no gene match. The V gene's germline CDR1 is MGHRA and CDR2 YSYEKL. The CDR3 loop reads CASSQGGQASEQYF. The DNA for the CDR3 is TGCGCCAGCAGCCAAGGGGGACAGGCCTCCGAGCAGTACTTC.

The chain links TRBV10-3 to TRBJ2-7; D could derive from TRBD1 or TRBD2 (5 bases each). Germline V gene data show CDR1 as ENHRY and CDR2 as SYGVKD. CDR3 size: 13 residues. V lost 2 bases to trimming and J lost 1 base, with 6 bases between them. CDR3 loop: CAISEGGSYEQYF. The CDR3 coding sequence is TGTGCCATCAGTGAGGGGGGATCCTACGAGCAGTACTTC.

The table lists this clonotype with a few counts. The chain has TRBV30 and TRBJ2-1; TRBD2 matches 10 bases. The CDR3 contains 19 residues. With V trimmed by 4 bases and J by 0 bases, 15 bases remained unmatched. Germline assignment: CDR1 GTSNPN and CDR2 SVGIG (reference sequence). In DNA form, the CDR3 reads TGTGCCTGGATGGGGGGCGGGCTAGCGGGAGATAGCTCCTACAATGAGCAGTTCTTC. This codes for CAWMGGGLAGDSSYNEQFF.

CDR3 region: CASRASNQPQHF. CDR3 nucleotide sequence: TGTGCCAGCAGGGCCAGCAATCAGCCCCAGCATTTT. The chain carries TRBV6-2 or TRBV6-3 and TRBJ1-5; D gene ambiguous. The CDR3 is 12 residues long. V gave up 6 bases and J gave up 1 base, with 4 bases separating them. Per germline, CDR1 MNHEY and CDR2 SVGEGT.

V gene TRBV18 combines with J gene TRBJ1-2; D is uncertain. Trimming took 2 bases from V and 5 from J, leaving 15 bases between them. The CDR3 sequence is 15 residues long. Germline-derived CDR1 and CDR2 are KGHSH and LQKENI. In DNA, the CDR3 is TGTGCCAGCTCACCAGAGACCAGATCCGAGTATGGCTACACCTTC. As protein: CASSPETRSEYGYTF.

V gene TRBV20-1 combines with J gene TRBJ2-7; no reliable D call. The CDR3 is 13 residues long. CDR1 and CDR2 (germline): DFQATT, SNEGSKA (reference sequence). Trimming cost V 6 bases and J 0 bases, with 12 bases left between them. CDR3: CSALGRSSYEQYF. The CDR3 nucleotides read TGCAGTGCCCTAGGCCGTAGCTCCTACGAGCAGTACTTC.

This clonotype was counted many times. The CDR3 reads CASRASPWTNSPLHF. In DNA form, the CDR3 reads TGTGCCAGCAGAGCTTCCCCCTGGACTAATTCACCCCTCCACTTT. This chain links TRBV27 with TRBJ1-6; D is ambiguous. The CDR3 runs to 15 residues. The ends were cut back, 6 bases at V and 6 bases at J, with 15 bases in the middle. The V gene's germline CDR1 is MNHEY and CDR2 SMNVEV (reference sequence).

With respect to this clonotype: At one end, the junction sequence differs from germline, possibly due to a read error. The rearrangement uses TRBV7-9 and TRBJ1-2, with D possibly TRBD1 on 6 matching bases. In germline, CDR1 is SEHNR, CDR2 FQNEAQ (reference sequence). The CDR3 spans 12 residues. CDR3 residues: CVSTDSNYGYTF. The CDR3 DNA reads as TGTGTCAGCACGGACAGTAACTATGGCTACACCTTC.

This clonotype showed up just a few times. The V gene is TRBV21-1, the J gene TRBJ2-1; TRBD2 was called by the table and not checked on the DNA. TRBV21-1 is flagged as a pseudogene. The CDR3 is 17 residues long. This CDR3 is CASSNLTLREGYNEQFF. As DNA, the CDR3 is TGTGCCAGCAGCAACTTGACGCTGCGGGAGGGATACAATGAGCAGTTCTTC.

This clonotype was observed a handful of times. The chain carries TRBV11-3 and TRBJ2-3; D remains ambiguous. The CDR3 consists of 13 residues. Deletions cut 6 bases from V and 2 bases from J, with 9 bases between. Germline CDR1 reads SGHNT; CDR2 reads YENEEA. In DNA form, the CDR3 reads TGTGCCAGCAGGGCAGCGAACACAGATACGCAGTATTTT. Its translation is CASRAANTDTQYF.

The chain combines TRBV20-1 with TRBJ1-2, with D hard to call. Trimming pared 5 bases from V and 7 bases from J, leaving 8 bases between. The CDR3 sequence is 10 residues long. Germline CDR1 is DFQATT and CDR2 is SNEGSKA (reference sequence). The CDR3 sequence is CSAARFGYTF. DNA for the CDR3: TGCAGTGCTGCGCGGTTTGGCTACACCTTC.

V gene TRBV7-2 combines with J gene TRBJ2-7; D is ambiguous. The CDR3 is 14 amino acids. Germline V lookup: CDR1 SGHTA, CDR2 FQGNSA. V gave up 2 bases and J gave up 0 bases, with 8 bases separating them. CDR3 sequence reads: CASSLIPTSYEQYF. DNA for the CDR3: TGTGCCAGCAGCTTAATTCCGACCTCCTACGAGCAGTACTTC.

This rearrangement joins TRBV20-1 to TRBJ2-7, with 7 positions matching TRBD2. Germline CDR1 DFQATT, CDR2 SNEGSKA (reference sequence). The CDR3 contains 12 residues. The V segment lost 6 bases and the J segment 6 bases; nucleotides outside the gene matches: 8. CDR3 sequence reads: CSADGGRGEQYF. In DNA, the CDR3 is TGCAGTGCCGATGGGGGGAGGGGCGAGCAGTACTTC.

This clonotype was seen a handful of times. J is TRBJ2-7 and V is TRBV5-1, with TRBD2 matching 13 bases. Trimming at V came to 1 base and at J to 6 bases, leaving 7 bases not matched to a gene. This CDR3 is 16 amino acids long. Germline V gene lookup returns CDR1 SGHRS and CDR2 YFSETQ. CDR3 loop: CASSLKLAGGHAEQYF. The DNA for the CDR3 is TGCGCCAGCAGCTTGAAACTAGCGGGAGGGCACGCCGAGCAGTACTTC.

This clonotype was counted between two and nine times. The chain couples TRBV7-8 to TRBJ2-1; TRBD2 matches at 7 bases. Germline values: CDR1 SGHVS, CDR2 FQNEAQ. The V segment lost 5 bases and the J segment 1 base; nucleotides outside the gene matches: 8. This CDR3 region has 16 residues. CDR3 DNA: TGTGCCAGCAGCGGACGGCGGGAGAGGTCCTACAATGAGCAGTTCTTC. Residues: CASSGRRERSYNEQFF.

A few counts support this clonotype. The chain joins TRBV28 to TRBJ1-2; D might be TRBD1 (6 bases). This CDR3 comprises 11 residues. V shed 4 bases and J shed 14 bases, with 14 bases lying between them. The germline CDR1 and CDR2 sequences are MDHEN and SYDVKM. The CDR3 reads CASSSLQGLTF. DNA of the CDR3: TGTGCCAGCAGTTCTCTACAGGGACTGACCTTC.